This is a list of T cell receptor beta chains from one sample in a study of cytomegalovirus exposure and HLA in healthy donors. Produced via immunoSEQ multiplex PCR; TCRdb's table is partial and in-frame only. The table includes roughly 120,000 clones, 86% detected once. Specimen: PBMCs. These receptors originate from a man younger than 35 in good health and CMV-seronegative. CDR3s include the opening cysteine and the closing phenylalanine or tryptophan. Fields, in order: D gene, V gene, J gene, clone size, CDR3 DNA, CDR3 protein. A D gene is named only where the DNA matches it firmly. The listing skips clone size in some rows; elsewhere it reads once, few, many or a size class.

.,TRBV19,TRBJ2-7,.,TGTGCCACCGCCACACCCCAGGGTTCAGTCTACGAGCAGTACTTC,CATATPQGSVYEQYF
TRBD1,TRBV5-6,TRBJ1-2,.,TGTGCCAGCAGCGAAACAGGGGGCCGGTATGGCTACACCTTC,CASSETGGRYGYTF
.,TRBV15,TRBJ1-4,.,TGTGCCACCAGCGCAGAGGGAGGTGGCAGGTCTGAAAAACTGTTTTTT,CATSAEGGGRSEKLFF
TRBD1,TRBV5-6,TRBJ2-7,.,TGTGCCAGCACCCTCTTCTCGGGGACAGCCTACGAGCAGTACTTC,CASTLFSGTAYEQYF
.,TRBV19,TRBJ2-2,once,TGTGCCAGTAGTCTGAGGAGCCTCCCGAACACCGGGGAGCTGTTTTTT,CASSLRSLPNTGELFF
TRBD2,TRBV5-4,TRBJ2-1,.,TGTGCCAGCAGCTCCTCTTGGACTAGCGGGAGGAATGAGCAGTTCTTC,CASSSSWTSGRNEQFF
TRBD2,TRBV6-1,TRBJ2-7,.,TGTGCCAGCAGTGAAAACACTAGCGGCTCCTACGAGCAGTACTTC,CASSENTSGSYEQYF
.,TRBV5-4,TRBJ2-1,.,TGTGCCAGCAGCGCGAGGGGGTTGGGCTCCTACAATGAGCAGTTCTTC,CASSARGLGSYNEQFF
.,TRBV6-1,TRBJ1-2,.,TGTGCCAGCAGTACTGCCTTCGGGAACTATGGCTACACCTTC,CASSTAFGNYGYTF
.,TRBV30,TRBJ1-4,.,TGTGCCTGGAGTGTAAGCGGGGGTTTTCATGAAAAACTGTTTTTT,CAWSVSGGFHEKLFF
TRBD1,TRBV19,TRBJ2-1,.,TGTGCCAGTAGAACCAGGGGGCCGGGACAGGGTAGGAATGAGCAGTTCTTC,CASRTRGPGQGRNEQFF
.,TRBV11-2,TRBJ2-1,.,TGTGCCAGCAGCCCGCGCCCCCTTGTGGGACATACCTACAATGAGCAGTTCTTC,CASSPRPLVGHTYNEQFF
TRBD2,TRBV7-8,TRBJ2-2,.,TGTGCCAGCAGCTTAACGACTAGCGGGAGAGGCACCGGGGAGCTGTTTTTT,CASSLTTSGRGTGELFF
TRBD1,TRBV7-9,TRBJ2-3,once,TGTGCCAGCAGCTATAGGAACAGGGGAGATACGCAGTATTTT,CASSYRNRGDTQYF
TRBD1,TRBV15,TRBJ2-7,.,TGTGCCACCAGTATGATGACAGGGGTCTACTACGAGCAGTACTTC,CATSMMTGVYYEQYF
.,TRBV30,TRBJ1-1,.,TGTGCCTGGAGTGTACTTACCGAAGCTTTCTTT,CAWSVLTEAFF
TRBD1,TRBV30,TRBJ1-2,once,TGTGCCTGGACCCCGACAGGGATTAGTGGCTACACCTTC,CAWTPTGISGYTF
TRBD2,TRBV10-3,TRBJ2-7,.,TGTGCCATCAGTGGGACTAGCGGGAGGTCCTCCCGAACCTACGAGCAGTACTTC,CAISGTSGRSSRTYEQYF
TRBD1,TRBV5-8,TRBJ2-7,.,TGTGCCAGCAGCTTGAGACAGGGCCGTACCTACGAGCAGTACTTC,CASSLRQGRTYEQYF
.,TRBV2,TRBJ2-7,.,TGTGCCAGCAGTGAATGGCTCAGGGACGAGCAGTACTTC,CASSEWLRDEQYF
.,TRBV5-4,TRBJ2-1,.,TGTGCCAGCAGCTATCGGACTACCGATGAGCAGTTCTTC,CASSYRTTDEQFF
TRBD2,TRBV6-1,TRBJ2-5,.,TGTGCCAGCAGTGAAACTCGCGGGGGGGCCCAAGAGACCCAGTACTTC,CASSETRGGAQETQYF
.,TRBV27,TRBJ1-1,.,TGTGCCAGCAGTTTAGACCGGAGTAGGGGTTCGCCTGAAGCTTTCTTT,CASSLDRSRGSPEAFF
.,TRBV5-3,TRBJ2-1,.,TGTGCCAGAAGCCGCCACAGGGCTGTTGGCAATGAGCAGTTCTTC,CARSRHRAVGNEQFF
TRBD2,TRBV14,TRBJ2-1,.,TGTGCCAGCAGCCAAGATACGACTAGCGACAATGAGCAGTTCTTC,CASSQDTTSDNEQFF
TRBD1,TRBV27,TRBJ1-2,.,TGTGCCAGCAGTTTGGGACAGGGGGGGCACTACACCTTC,CASSLGQGGHYTF
TRBD1,TRBV5-4,TRBJ1-5,.,TGTGCCAGCAGCTTGGCTGGGACAGGGCTTCGTCAGCCCCAGCATTTT,CASSLAGTGLRQPQHF
TRBD1,TRBV11-2,TRBJ2-7,.,TGTGCCAGCAGACCTGACAGGGCCTGGTCCGAGCAGTACTTC,CASRPDRAWSEQYF
TRBD1,TRBV4-1,TRBJ2-7,.,TGCGCCAGCAGCGGACAGGGGGGCGAGCAGTACTTC,CASSGQGGEQYF
.,TRBV30,TRBJ1-2,.,TGTGCCTGGAAGGCAGCGGAAATTCTCAATGGCTACACCTTC,CAWKAAEILNGYTF